The sequence of this T cell receptor beta chain was determined in a study of T cells in Graves' hyperthyroidism and ophthalmopathy. What was amplified from RNA transcripts were TCR beta CDR3 regions. A first-round RT-PCR of the TCR CDR3 used the HTBI primer set. A single record per CDR3 protein comes from TCRdb applying MiXCR to the multiplex PCR reads. The sample lists about 270,000 distinct CDR3 sequences; over 20% were seen once. Sequencing input: blood. This receptor was obtained from a young man with Graves' ophthalmopathy.

Here the CDR3 reads CSVEFGLLSGYTF. In nucleotides, the CDR3 is TGCAGCGTTGAATTCGGCCTATTGTCTGGCTACACCTTC. The genes are TRBV29-1 and TRBJ1-2; D gene uncertain. Trimming cost V 2 bases and J 7 bases, with 14 bases left between them. Germline lookup yields CDR1 SQVTM and CDR2 ANQGSEA. The CDR3 is 13 residues long.